Listed here are 27 T cell receptor beta chains from one sample, sequenced in a study of regulatory T cells in long-lasting Graves disease. This sample's time point: newly diagnosed GD, antithyroid drugs for less than 3 months. PBMC RNA served as the TCR library source. iRepertoire HTBI primers and Arm-PCR of CDR3 regions built TCR beta libraries. TCRdb analysed the multiplex PCR reads with MiXCR anew, one entry per CDR3 protein. The sample has 680,000 or so distinct CDR3 sequences, roughly 15% seen once. These data also featured in a second study, about T cells in Graves' hyperthyroidism and ophthalmopathy.

The sequencing used peripheral blood mononuclear cells (PBMCs), collected at new diagnosis, from a patient treated with antithyroid drugs. The receptors stem from a woman aged 25 to 45 with Graves disease.

This clonotype has a handful of counts. A much larger clonotype is one base distant, so this may be a read error. The chain recombines TRBV12-3 or TRBV12-4 with TRBJ1-4; 8 nucleotides align to TRBD1. The length of the CDR3 is 15 residues. The CDR3 region is CASSSLDREGEKPFF. CDR3 nucleotides: TGTGCCAGCAGTTCCCTGGACAGGGAAGGTGAAAAACCGTTTTTT.

This chain joins TRBV29-1 and TRBJ2-1; D is uncertain. The V end lost 8 bases, the J end lost 3 bases, and 11 bases lay between the germline ends. The germline V gene encodes CDR1 SQVTM and CDR2 ANQGSEA. This CDR3 region has 12 residues. CDR3 protein: CSTLPGYNEQFF. The CDR3 coding sequence is TGCAGCACCTTACCGGGCTACAATGAGCAGTTCTTC.

This clonotype was counted many times. This sequence joins TRBV11-2 and TRBJ1-1; D gene uncertain. Trimming stripped 4 bases from V and 7 bases from J, with 10 bases between. This CDR3 region has 12 residues. CDR1 and CDR2 (germline): SGHAT, FQNNGV. CDR3: CASSSTSSEAFF. DNA of the CDR3: TGTGCCAGCAGCTCGACAAGTAGTGAAGCTTTCTTT. The full variable domain, with the rest looked up from reference TRBV11-2 and TRBJ1-1, is EAGVAQSPRYKIIEKRQSVAFWCNPISGHATLYWYQQILGQGPKLLIQFQNNGVVDDSQLPKDRFSAERLKGVDSTLKIQPAKLEDSAVYLCASSSTSSEAFFGQGTRLTVV.

The CDR3, as DNA: TGTGCCTGGACCGGAGGACAGACGAAGAACCACTATGGCTACACCTTC. It is translated as CAWTGGQTKNHYGYTF. This chain uses TRBV30 with TRBJ1-2; TRBD1 might be the D (6 bases). This CDR3 spans 16 amino acids. The germline CDR1 and CDR2 sequences are GTSNPN and SVGIG (reference sequence). The ends were cut back, 4 bases at V and 3 bases at J, with 21 bases in the middle.

The genes are TRBV19 and TRBJ2-2, with D maybe TRBD2 (5 bases). This CDR3 is built from 15 residues. V was trimmed by 3 bases and J by 2 bases, leaving 10 bases between them. Germline V gene data show CDR1 as LNHDA and CDR2 as SQIVND (reference sequence). CDR3 nucleotide sequence: TGTGCCAGTAGTATCCCAAGCGGCAACACCGGGGAGCTGTTTTTT. Its translation: CASSIPSGNTGELFF.

This clonotype was detected many times. CDR3 nucleotides: TGTGCCAGCAGCCTTGGACAGGGGGGGTCGGTTGAGCAGTTCTTC. Protein sequence: CASSLGQGGSVEQFF. The gene calls are TRBV5-8 and TRBJ2-1; 10 bases match TRBD1. The CDR3 extends over 15 amino acids. V gave up 4 bases and J gave up 9 bases; unmatched junction bases: 10. CDR1 and CDR2 from the germline V gene are SGHTS and YDEGEE.

This clonotype has ten or more counts. The chain joins TRBV30 to TRBJ1-5; D gene uncertain. CDR3 length equals 13 residues. V gave up 2 bases and J gave up 3 bases, with 8 bases separating them. In germline, CDR1 is GTSNPN, CDR2 SVGIG (reference sequence). The CDR3 spells CAWSRHINQPQHF. The CDR3 DNA sequence: TGTGCCTGGAGTCGACACATCAATCAGCCCCAGCATTTT.

The sample holds a few counts of this clonotype. The rearrangement joins TRBV30 to TRBJ2-7; D is ambiguous. V was shortened by 0 bases and J by 7 bases, with 10 bases between the two germline ends. The germline CDR1 and CDR2 sequences are GTSNPN and SVGIG (reference sequence). The CDR3 extends over 12 amino acids. This chain's CDR3 is CAWSVGNGEQYF. The CDR3 DNA reads TGTGCCTGGAGTGTAGGGAACGGTGAGCAGTACTTC.

V and J are TRBV27 and TRBJ2-7; a possible D gene is TRBD2 (5 bases). There are 10 residues in the CDR3. Germline assignment: CDR1 MNHEY and CDR2 SMNVEV (reference sequence). The CDR3 loop is CGVRGYEQYF. The CDR3 nucleotides are TGTGGGGTCCGGGGCTACGAGCAGTACTTC.

Concerning this clonotype: The junction departs from the called germline gene at one end, perhaps through a read error. The chain recombines TRBV6-2 or TRBV6-3 with TRBJ2-1; 7 bases map to TRBD1. CDR3 length equals 15 residues. The germline V gene has CDR1 MNHEY and CDR2 SVGEGT. As DNA, the CDR3 is TGTGCCAGCAGTCACGACAGGGCACCTACTAATGAGCGGTTCTTC. Translation: CASSHDRAPTNERFF.

This clonotype was detected ten times or more. This chain joins TRBV28 and TRBJ1-2; maybe TRBD1 (5 bases). The ends were cut back, 10 bases at V and 4 bases at J, with 19 bases in the middle. The CDR3 is made up of 14 amino acids. Germline V gives CDR1 MDHEN, CDR2 SYDVKM. The CDR3 sequence is CATAGGARSYGYTF. Written as DNA, the CDR3 is TGTGCCACCGCCGGCGGGGCACGCTCCTATGGCTACACCTTC.

This rearrangement joins TRBV4-2 to TRBJ2-1; possibly TRBD1 for D (6 bases). Germline V gene sequence: CDR1 LGHNA, CDR2 YNFKEQ. The length of the CDR3 is 16 residues. The germline V and J ends were trimmed by 0 bases and 5 bases, with 14 bases remaining between them. The CDR3 nucleotides are TGTGCCAGCAGCCAAGATCTACAGGGTCGGAACAATGAGCAGTTCTTC. Translation gives CASSQDLQGRNNEQFF.

This clonotype has a count of ten or more. The chain employs TRBV7-3 and TRBJ2-1, with a possible D match to TRBD1 (6 bases). Deletions cut 8 bases from V and 6 bases from J, with 11 bases between. CDR3 length: 12 amino acids. CDR1 is SGHTA and CDR2 is FQGTGA in the germline V gene. DNA for the CDR3: TGTGCCAGCGGACAGTATCGCAATGAGCAGTTCTTC. Its protein product is CASGQYRNEQFF.

This clonotype appeared a single time. This chain joins TRBV6-1 and TRBJ2-3; 13 nucleotides line up with TRBD2. With V trimmed by 6 bases and J by 5 bases, 11 bases remained unmatched. Germline CDR1 is MNHNS and CDR2 is SASEGT. This CDR3 has 17 residues. The DNA for the CDR3 is TGTGCCAGCAGGACAACGACTAGCGGGAGGCACCGAGATACGCAGTATTTT. It encodes CASRTTTSGRHRDTQYF.

This clonotype was seen at least ten times. The J gene is TRBJ1-1, the V gene TRBV24-1, with TRBD1 matching over 8 bases. This CDR3 spans 16 amino acids. After removal of 8 bases from V and 6 bases from J, the junction contained 16 bases not matched to a gene. Germline V gene data show CDR1 as KGHDR and CDR2 as SFDVKD. The CDR3 DNA follows: TGTGCCACCATCGTAGCGGTTCAGGGGGCGGACCCTGAAGCTTTCTTT. Its protein product is CATIVAVQGADPEAFF.

The V call is TRBV18, the J call TRBJ2-1; 7 bases agree with TRBD1. The CDR3 totals 15 residues. From germline, CDR1 is KGHSH and CDR2 LQKENI. The J segment lost 7 bases and the V segment lost 3 bases, leaving 9 bases of the junction unmatched. The CDR3 reads CASSPRDSWGNEQFF. For the CDR3, the DNA is TGTGCCAGCTCACCCCGGGACAGTTGGGGGAATGAGCAGTTCTTC.

Ten or more counts support this clonotype. The chain uses TRBV28 and TRBJ1-5; 8 nucleotides line up with TRBD1. Germline values: CDR1 MDHEN, CDR2 SYDVKM. With V trimmed by 6 bases and J by 6 bases, 7 bases remained unmatched. The CDR3 is 14 amino acids. CDR3 sequence (DNA): TGTGCCAGCAGCCGACAGGGGAGCGGTCAGCCCCAGCATTTT. Residues: CASSRQGSGQPQHF.

This clonotype showed up just a few times. This sequence joins TRBV20-1 and TRBJ2-1; perhaps D is TRBD1 or TRBD2 (7 bases each). Germline V gene lookup returns CDR1 DFQATT and CDR2 SNEGSKA (reference sequence). The CDR3 is made up of 17 amino acids. V was shortened by 0 bases and J by 3 bases, with 18 bases between the two germline ends. In nucleotides, the CDR3 is TGCAGTGCTAGAGATTACGGCGCCAGGGGGGGCTACAATGAGCAGTTCTTC. It yields the protein CSARDYGARGGYNEQFF.

In its sample, this clonotype was seen many times. The chain employs TRBV12-3 or TRBV12-4 and TRBJ2-5; 12 positions match TRBD2. The CDR3 loop spans 16 amino acids. V lost 5 bases and J lost 1; bases outside the gene matches: 5. For the CDR3, the DNA is TGTGCCAGCAGTCCCCTAGCGGGAGGGATCCAAGAGACCCAGTACTTC. Encoded protein: CASSPLAGGIQETQYF.

This chain links TRBV7-3 with TRBJ2-7; D perhaps matches TRBD2 (5 bases). The CDR3 contains 15 residues. Germline V gene lookup returns CDR1 SGHTA and CDR2 FQGTGA. V lost 3 bases to trimming and J lost 3 bases, with 15 bases between them. The DNA of the CDR3 is TGTGCCAGCAGCTTGGACCGGGAACGGAACTACGAGCAGTACTTC. Its protein product is CASSLDRERNYEQYF.

This clonotype has only a few counts. Given a much more abundant clone one base away, this may be a read error. The gene calls are TRBV7-2 and TRBJ1-1; D remains unclear. This CDR3 is built from 15 residues. Deletions cut 7 bases from V and 1 base from J, with 16 bases between. Germline loops: CDR1 SGHTA, CDR2 FQGNSA. The CDR3 coding sequence is TGTGCCAGCATCCCCCGAACAGCGCAGAACACTGAAGCTTTCTTT. It is translated as CASIPRTAQNTEAFF.

This clonotype was observed at least ten times. The chain is built from TRBV27 and TRBJ2-7, with D possibly being TRBD2 (6 bases). The CDR3 runs 15 residues. The V gene's germline CDR1 is MNHEY and CDR2 SMNVEV (reference sequence). V lost 5 bases to trimming and J lost 7 bases, with 21 bases between them. CDR3 sequence: CASSPRVREGSEQYF. In DNA form, the CDR3 reads TGTGCCAGCAGTCCAAGGGTGCGGGAAGGTTCAGAGCAGTACTTC.

This clonotype has a count of ten or more. The chain has TRBV5-1 and TRBJ1-1, with D unresolved. Trimming took off 2 bases at V and 1 base at J, with 12 bases between the two ends. The CDR3 loop spans 15 amino acids. Germline V gene lookup returns CDR1 SGHRS and CDR2 YFSETQ. CDR3 nucleotides: TGCGCCAGCAGCTTTAACGGACGGGAGAACACTGAAGCTTTCTTT. It specifies CASSFNGRENTEAFF.

This clonotype was counted at least ten times. CDR3 coding DNA: TGTGCCAGCAGTTTTTTGGGCCTGTTTGAAGAGACCCAGTACTTC. It specifies CASSFLGLFEETQYF. The V call is TRBV28, the J call TRBJ2-5; D ambiguous. The CDR3 length is 15 residues. The V end was cut by 3 bases, the J end by 3 bases, with 14 bases between. Germline V gene data show CDR1 as MDHEN and CDR2 as SYDVKM.

The DNA for the CDR3 is TGTGCCATCAAGGAGGGTATGGGAAGCACAGATACGCAGTATTTT. Amino acid sequence: CAIKEGMGSTDTQYF. The genes are TRBV10-3 and TRBJ2-3; D possibly corresponds to TRBD2 (6 bases). This CDR3 region has 15 residues. Between the trimmed V and J ends, which lost 7 bases and 0 bases, there was a span of 14 bases. Germline CDR1 is ENHRY and CDR2 is SYGVKD.

This chain links TRBV27 with TRBJ2-7; TRBD2 aligns across 11 bases. The CDR3 has 13 amino acids. Germline CDR1 is MNHEY and CDR2 is SMNVEV (reference sequence). V shed 8 bases and J 6 bases; nucleotides not matched to a gene: 6. CDR3 sequence (DNA): TGTGCCAGCCGGACTAGCGGGTTGGTCGAGCAGTACTTC. This sequence encodes CASRTSGLVEQYF.

This clonotype was found many times. V gene TRBV2 combines with J gene TRBJ2-3; 9 bases match TRBD1. The germline gives CDR1 SNHLY, CDR2 FYNNEI. The CDR3 extends over 15 amino acids. V lost 8 bases, J lost 7 bases, and 13 bases stayed unmatched. The DNA of the CDR3 is TGTGCCAGCTCTCCCGAACAGGGGGCTATGAATACGCAGTATTTT. This codes for CASSPEQGAMNTQYF.